The rows below give T cell receptor beta chains drawn from one sample of a study of OX40 agonist ivuxolimab in advanced cancers. Sequenced by immunoSEQ multiplex PCR; TCRdb stores in-frame clones only, minus some. The top ten hold approximately 0.3% of the sample, which has about 150,000 clones, 90% to 95% seen once. The sequencing here drew on CD4+ or CD8+ T cells sorted from blood, taken in a trial of the OX40 agonist ivuxolimab. Receptor source: an adult with an advanced solid tumor such as melanoma, head and neck, liver or kidney cancer. CDR3s include the opening cysteine and the closing phenylalanine or tryptophan. The order of the fields is clone size, D gene, J gene, V gene, CDR3 protein, CDR3 DNA. D genes are given only for firm matches. The size field is filled for only some rows; it gives once, few, many or a size class.

-	-	TRBJ2-1	TRBV29-1	CSVAAVSYNEQFF	TGCAGCGTTGCAGCGGTCTCCTACAATGAGCAGTTCTTC
once	TRBD1	TRBJ1-2	TRBV19	CASSSQGTANYGYTF	TGTGCCAGTAGTTCACAGGGGACGGCTAACTATGGCTACACCTTC
-	-	TRBJ2-7	TRBV7-9	CASSLEDMQYF	TGTGCCAGCAGCTTAGAGGACATGCAGTACTTC
-	-	TRBJ1-6	TRBV5-5	CASSLEGGRNSPLHF	TGTGCCAGCAGCTTGGAAGGGGGTAGGAATTCACCCCTCCACTTT
-	-	TRBJ1-2	TRBV5-1	CASSLVQSAGDGYTF	TGCGCCAGCAGCTTGGTACAGTCGGCCGGGGATGGCTACACCTTC
-	-	TRBJ1-2	TRBV2	CASIFDKNYGYTF	TGTGCCAGCATATTCGACAAGAACTATGGCTACACCTTC
-	TRBD1	TRBJ1-1	TRBV7-2	CASSSQQGATEAFF	TGTGCCAGCAGCTCACAACAGGGGGCCACTGAAGCTTTCTTT
-	-	TRBJ1-2	TRBV4-3	CASSQQTAGGARGYTF	TGCGCCAGCAGCCAGCAGACCGCCGGGGGGGCGCGGGGCTACACCTTC
-	-	TRBJ1-2	TRBV28	CASNEATGGSYTF	TGTGCCAGCAATGAAGCGACAGGCGGTAGCTACACCTTC
-	TRBD1	TRBJ1-4	TRBV11-1	CASSKDRVGEKLFF	TGTGCCAGCAGCAAGGACAGGGTTGGTGAAAAACTGTTTTTT
-	-	TRBJ2-1	TRBV5-1	CASSLAGSVNEQFF	TGCGCCAGCAGCTTGGCCGGTAGCGTTAATGAGCAGTTCTTC
-	TRBD1	TRBJ2-2	TRBV5-1	CASSLTGTDPGELFF	TGCGCCAGCAGCTTGACAGGGACAGACCCCGGGGAGCTGTTTTTT
-	TRBD1	TRBJ2-1	TRBV9	CASAPSSGTGFYNEQFF	TGTGCCAGCGCCCCCTCTTCGGGGACAGGGTTCTACAATGAGCAGTTCTTC
-	TRBD1	TRBJ2-5	TRBV7-2	CASKTQGTQETQYF	TGTGCCAGCAAGACACAGGGGACCCAAGAGACCCAGTACTTC
-	TRBD2	TRBJ2-1	TRBV10-3	CATRLAGENEQFF	TGTGCCACCAGACTAGCGGGTGAGAATGAGCAGTTCTTC
-	TRBD1	TRBJ2-7	TRBV5-6	CASSFDRGRYEQYF	TGTGCCAGCAGCTTTGACAGGGGGAGATACGAGCAGTACTTC
-	TRBD1	TRBJ1-3	TRBV12-5	CASGSGQLHSGNTIYF	TGTGCTAGTGGTTCGGGACAGTTACACTCTGGAAACACCATATATTTT
once	-	TRBJ2-6	TRBV5-5	CASSFGFSGANVLTF	TGTGCCAGCAGCTTCGGCTTTTCTGGGGCCAACGTCCTGACTTTC
-	TRBD2	TRBJ2-7	TRBV10-2	CASREQLAGGYEQYF	TGCGCCAGCAGAGAGCAACTAGCGGGAGGATACGAGCAGTACTTC
once	TRBD2	TRBJ2-7	TRBV27	CASSFNGGSYEQYF	TGTGCCAGCAGTTTTAACGGGGGGTCCTACGAGCAGTACTTC
-	TRBD2	TRBJ2-2	TRBV7-9	CASSLPGTSGTSNTGELFF	TGTGCCAGCAGCTTACCCGGGACTAGCGGGACTTCGAACACCGGGGAGCTGTTTTTT
-	-	TRBJ2-7	TRBV6-5	CASSPRGVGTHEQYF	TGTGCCAGCAGTCCCCGGGGAGTGGGAACCCACGAGCAGTACTTC
-	TRBD1	TRBJ2-4	TRBV18	CASSLPTVWDRVGKNIQYF	TGTGCCAGCTCGCTACCTACTGTATGGGACAGGGTAGGCAAAAACATTCAGTACTTC
-	-	TRBJ2-3	TRBV4-3	CASSQVGPDTQYF	TGCGCCAGCAGCCAAGTGGGCCCAGATACGCAGTATTTT
-	TRBD2	TRBJ2-5	TRBV10-1	CASSRQQAGETQYF	TGCGCCAGCAGTAGACAGCAAGCGGGGGAGACCCAGTACTTC
-	TRBD1	TRBJ2-7	TRBV5-4	CASSGGQGRYEQYF	TGTGCCAGCAGCGGGGGACAGGGAAGGTACGAGCAGTACTTC
-	TRBD2	TRBJ2-7	TRBV28	CASATGGLSSYEQYF	TGTGCCAGCGCCACGGGGGGTCTGAGCTCCTACGAGCAGTACTTC
-	TRBD1	TRBJ1-3	TRBV5-6	CASSHRDRGSGNTIYF	TGTGCCAGCAGCCACCGGGACAGGGGGAGCGGAAACACCATATATTTT
-	-	TRBJ1-2	TRBV28	CASRTNYGYTF	TGTGCCAGCAGAACTAACTATGGCTACACCTTC
-	TRBD1	TRBJ2-7	TRBV5-5	CASTQGAGEQYF	TGTGCCAGCACGCAGGGGGCGGGAGAGCAGTACTTC